This TCR beta chain appears in the sequencing data of a study of control samples from healthy donors and cancer patients. Assay: immunoSEQ multiplex PCR; the TCRdb copy retains only in-frame clones and omits some. Seen here are about 130,000 clones, 89% observed once, and the top ten hold under 9%. Looked up from germline, CDR1 is SGHRS and CDR2 is YFSETQ. This CDR3 comprises 13 residues. With V trimmed by 5 bases and J by 2 bases, 4 bases remained unmatched. This clonotype originated in a man aged 45-65 years with head and neck cancer. Sequenced input: PBMCs. The J gene is TRBJ2-7, the V gene TRBV5-1, with 7 bases aligning to TRBD2. The CDR3 loop is CASRTSLAYEQYF. Written as DNA, the CDR3 is TGCGCCAGCAGGACTAGCCTGGCCTACGAGCAGTACTTC.